Detailed here is one TCR beta chain. No antigen is known for it. This entry is derived from a study of vaccination effects on CD4 cells after COVID-19. In germline, CDR1 is MDHEN, CDR2 SYDVKM. The CDR3 extends over 11 amino acids. The V gene lost 6 bases and the J gene lost 8 bases, with 7 bases spanning the gap. CD4+ T cells specific for antigen were expanded with viral peptide pools by the ViraFEST assay before sequencing. The culture ran for approximately 10 days before CD4+ T cells were isolated. Days 3 and 7 were when half the medium was replaced with IL-2 medium. Generated by immunoSEQ multiplex PCR, the TCRdb table keeps only in-frame clones and is missing some. The sample lists roughly 20,000 clones; 70% to 80% were seen once.

The chain is built from TRBV28 and TRBJ2-2, with D hard to call. Here the sequenced sample was CD4+ T cells from PBMCs cultured with HCoV-229E spike peptides, taken before COVID-19 vaccination. The sequence came from a human donor who received a COVID-19 vaccine. The CDR3 DNA is TGTGCCAGCAGCCTAAGGGGGGAGCTGTTTTTT. Its translation is CASSLRGELFF.